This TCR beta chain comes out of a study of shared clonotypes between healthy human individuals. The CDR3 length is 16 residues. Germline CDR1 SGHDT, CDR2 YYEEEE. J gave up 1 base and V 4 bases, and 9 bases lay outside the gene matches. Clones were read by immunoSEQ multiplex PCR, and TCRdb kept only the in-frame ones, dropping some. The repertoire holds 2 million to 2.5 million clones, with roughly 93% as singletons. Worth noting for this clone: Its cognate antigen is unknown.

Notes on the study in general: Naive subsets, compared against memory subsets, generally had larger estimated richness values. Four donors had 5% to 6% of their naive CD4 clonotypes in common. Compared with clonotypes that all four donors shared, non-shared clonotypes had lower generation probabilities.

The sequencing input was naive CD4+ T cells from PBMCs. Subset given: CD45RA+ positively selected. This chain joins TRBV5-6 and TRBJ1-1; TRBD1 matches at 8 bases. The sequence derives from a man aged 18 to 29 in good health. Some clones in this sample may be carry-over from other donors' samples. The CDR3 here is CASSPAAGGTNTEAFF. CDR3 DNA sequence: TGTGCCAGCAGCCCGGCGGCAGGGGGCACGAACACTGAAGCTTTCTTT.